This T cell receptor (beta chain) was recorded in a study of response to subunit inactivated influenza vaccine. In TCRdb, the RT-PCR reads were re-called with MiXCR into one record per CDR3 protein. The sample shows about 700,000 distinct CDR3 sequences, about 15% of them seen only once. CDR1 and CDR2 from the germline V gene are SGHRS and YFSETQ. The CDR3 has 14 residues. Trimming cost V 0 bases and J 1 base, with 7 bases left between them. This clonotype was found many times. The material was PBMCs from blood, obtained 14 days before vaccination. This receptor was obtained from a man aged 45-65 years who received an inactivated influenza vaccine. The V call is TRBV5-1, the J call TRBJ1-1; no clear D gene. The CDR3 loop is CASSLDGENTEAFF. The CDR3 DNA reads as TGCGCCAGCAGCTTGGACGGTGAGAACACTGAAGCTTTCTTT.